This T cell receptor (beta chain) stems from a study of T-cell reconstitution after alpha-beta-depleted transplantation in children. Notes on the study in general: T-cell counts and diversity at one year post-transplant came mainly from newly produced T cells. Diversity of TCRbeta at day 60 was high in some patients, arising from surviving recipient T cells and thymic progenitors. In patients about two months after transplant, alpha-beta T cells reportedly arose from several hundred expanded graft clones.

Unique molecular identifiers were built into the TCRbeta library. Each CDR3 protein is one row after TCRdb ran MiXCR on the PCR reads. The data hold 800,000 to 1,000,000 distinct CDR3 sequences, with 25% to 30% observed a single time. In regard to this clonotype: What it binds is not known.

V was trimmed by 8 bases and J by 4 bases, leaving 13 bases between them. Germline V gene data show CDR1 as MNHEY and CDR2 as SVGEGT. This CDR3 has 13 residues. This TCR came from a boy younger than two who had a stem cell transplant for SCID, so the T cells may come from the graft donor. Material: PBMCs, mostly from graft donor cells, obtained 360 days after TCRalphabeta/CD19-depleted stem cell transplant. The rearrangement joins TRBV6-2 or TRBV6-3 to TRBJ2-3; D ambiguous. The CDR3 is CASRDYGADTQYF. For the CDR3, the DNA is TGTGCCAGCCGAGATTATGGGGCAGATACGCAGTATTTT.